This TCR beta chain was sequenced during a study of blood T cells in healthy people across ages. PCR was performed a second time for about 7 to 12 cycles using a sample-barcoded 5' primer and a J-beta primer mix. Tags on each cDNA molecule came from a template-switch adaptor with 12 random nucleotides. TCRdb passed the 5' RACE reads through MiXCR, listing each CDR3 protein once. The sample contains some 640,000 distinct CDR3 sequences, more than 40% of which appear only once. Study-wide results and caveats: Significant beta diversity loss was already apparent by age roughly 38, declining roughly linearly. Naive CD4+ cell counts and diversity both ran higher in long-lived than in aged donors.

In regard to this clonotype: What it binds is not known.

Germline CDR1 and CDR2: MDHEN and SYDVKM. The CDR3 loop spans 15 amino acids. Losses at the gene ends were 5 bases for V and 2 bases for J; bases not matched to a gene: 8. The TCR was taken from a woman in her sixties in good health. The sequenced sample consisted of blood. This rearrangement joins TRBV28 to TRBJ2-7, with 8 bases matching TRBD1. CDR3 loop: CASSQPGQDTYEQYF. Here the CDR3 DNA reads TGTGCCAGCAGTCAGCCGGGACAGGATACCTACGAGCAGTACTTC. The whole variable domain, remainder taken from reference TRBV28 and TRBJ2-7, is DVKVTQSSRYLVKRTGEKVFLECVQDMDHENMFWYRQDPGLGLRLIYFSYDVKMKEKGDIPEGYSVSREKKERFSLILESASTNQTSMYLCASSQPGQDTYEQYFGPGTRLTVT.